These T cell receptor beta chains were read from a single sample in a study of neoadjuvant nivolumab and ipilimumab in lung cancer. Using immunoSEQ multiplex PCR, the repertoire was profiled, and TCRdb retains in-frame clones only, with some absent. Of roughly 45,000 clones in the sample, around 89% were seen once. This sample comprised blood, obtained before neoadjuvant nivolumab, alone or with ipilimumab. Receptors originate from an adult with non-small cell lung cancer. Some clones in this sample may be carry-over from other donors' samples. CDR3s include the opening cysteine and the closing phenylalanine or tryptophan. The order of the fields is CDR3 length, J gene, V gene, D gene, clone size, CDR3 protein, CDR3 DNA. A D gene is named only where the DNA matches it firmly. Rows give clone size only sometimes, using once, few, many, or a class for an expanded clone.

15 | TRBJ2-3 | TRBV6-6 | TRBD2 | NA | CATSIAGGPSDTQYF | TGTGCCACCTCAATAGCGGGAGGACCCTCAGATACGCAGTATTTT
12 | TRBJ2-7 | TRBV30 | NA | NA | CAWTEGSYEQYF | TGTGCCTGGACAGAAGGGTCCTACGAGCAGTACTTC
14 | TRBJ1-2 | TRBV5-1 | NA | NA | CASSLEGHNYGYTF | TGCGCCAGCAGCTTGGAGGGGCATAACTATGGCTACACCTTC
17 | TRBJ2-1 | TRBV5-1 | TRBD2 | NA | CASSFSGSGSSYNEQFF | TGCGCCAGCAGCTTTAGTGGTAGCGGGAGCTCCTACAATGAGCAGTTCTTC
13 | TRBJ2-3 | TRBV5-1 | NA | NA | CASRTGVGDTQYF | TGCGCCAGCCGTACGGGGGTCGGAGATACGCAGTATTTT
12 | TRBJ2-3 | TRBV18 | NA | NA | CASFTSTDTQYF | TGTGCCAGCTTCACTAGCACAGATACGCAGTATTTT
16 | TRBJ1-3 | TRBV4-1 | NA | NA | CASSHEQGGAGNTIYF | TGCGCCAGCAGCCACGAACAGGGAGGTGCTGGAAACACCATATATTTT
17 | TRBJ2-4 | TRBV5-1 | NA | NA | CASSLGLGSENKNIQYF | TGCGCCAGCAGCTTGGGGTTGGGTAGCGAGAACAAAAACATTCAGTACTTC
16 | TRBJ1-5 | TRBV15 | NA | NA | CATSRVGRPLNQPQHF | TGTGCCACCAGCAGAGTTGGAAGACCCCTCAATCAGCCCCAGCATTTT
15 | TRBJ2-7 | TRBV4-1 | NA | NA | CASSLVRDASYEQYF | TGCGCCAGCAGCCTAGTCCGGGACGCGTCCTACGAGCAGTACTTC
16 | TRBJ2-3 | TRBV7-3 | TRBD1 | NA | CASSSGRDRVTDTQYF | TGTGCCAGCAGCTCTGGGCGGGACAGGGTTACAGATACGCAGTATTTT
13 | TRBJ1-2 | TRBV19 | NA | NA | CASSGSTNYGYTF | TGTGCCTCATCCGGGTCCACTAACTATGGCTACACCTTC
14 | TRBJ1-2 | TRBV5-1 | TRBD1 | once | CASSLNDRGEGYTF | TGCGCCAGCAGCCTCAATGACAGGGGGGAAGGCTACACCTTC
16 | TRBJ2-3 | TRBV5-1 | NA | NA | CASSLGDLATADTQYF | TGCGCCAGCAGCTTGGGGGACTTAGCGACCGCAGATACGCAGTATTTT
17 | TRBJ2-1 | TRBV18 | TRBD2 | NA | CASSPPLADRSYNEQFF | TGTGCCAGCTCACCACCCCTAGCGGATCGATCCTACAATGAGCAGTTCTTC
16 | TRBJ2-2 | TRBV7-9 | TRBD2 | NA | CASRGLAGGLAGELFF | TGTGCCAGCCGCGGACTAGCGGGAGGGTTGGCCGGGGAGCTGTTTTTT
14 | TRBJ2-1 | TRBV5-1 | NA | NA | CASGGTPPNNEQFF | TGCGCCAGCGGGGGGACCCCCCCAAACAATGAGCAGTTCTTC
13 | TRBJ2-1 | TRBV7-7 | TRBD1 | NA | CASSPRQGNEQFF | TGTGCTAGCAGCCCGCGACAGGGCAATGAGCAGTTCTTC
13 | TRBJ2-7 | TRBV2 | NA | NA | CASKGGYPSEQYF | TGTGCCAGCAAAGGGGGATACCCCTCCGAGCAGTACTTC
13 | TRBJ2-3 | TRBV29-1 | NA | NA | CSVGAGQTDTQYF | TGCAGCGTTGGGGCGGGACAAACAGATACGCAGTATTTT
13 | TRBJ1-2 | TRBV6-1 | NA | NA | CASSEDGREGYTF | TGTGCCAGCAGTGAAGATGGAAGGGAGGGCTACACCTTC
15 | TRBJ2-3 | TRBV18 | TRBD2 | NA | CASSPAGGNTDTQYF | TGTGCCAGCTCACCCGCGGGAGGGAACACAGATACGCAGTATTTT
16 | TRBJ2-7 | TRBV5-1 | NA | NA | CASSLGGSGFSYEQYF | TGCGCCAGCAGCTTGGGAGGTTCAGGGTTCTCCTACGAGCAGTACTTC
13 | TRBJ2-3 | TRBV7-3 | NA | NA | CASSLSAGDTQYF | TGTGCCAGCAGCTTATCGGCGGGGGATACGCAGTATTTT
16 | TRBJ2-2 | TRBV9 | TRBD2 | NA | CASSVGGRVGTGELFF | TGTGCCAGCAGCGTAGGCGGGAGGGTAGGAACCGGGGAGCTGTTTTTT
11 | TRBJ2-7 | TRBV12-5 | NA | few | CASALTYEQYF | TGTGCTAGTGCCTTGACCTACGAGCAGTACTTC